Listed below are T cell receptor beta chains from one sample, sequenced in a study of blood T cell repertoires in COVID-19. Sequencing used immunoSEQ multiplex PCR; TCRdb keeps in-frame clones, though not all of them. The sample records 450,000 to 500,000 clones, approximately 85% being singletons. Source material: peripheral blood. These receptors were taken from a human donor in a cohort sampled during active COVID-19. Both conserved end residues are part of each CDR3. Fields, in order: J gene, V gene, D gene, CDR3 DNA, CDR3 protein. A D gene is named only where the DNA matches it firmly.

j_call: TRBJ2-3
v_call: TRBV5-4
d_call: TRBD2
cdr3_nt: TGTGCCAGCAGCTGGGGGCGTGACGGGAGGGCAGATACGCAGTATTTT
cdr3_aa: CASSWGRDGRADTQYF

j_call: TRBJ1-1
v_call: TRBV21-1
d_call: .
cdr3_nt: TGTGCCAGCAGCTATACCGGGGGGGCCGAAGCTTTCTTT
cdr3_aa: CASSYTGGAEAFF

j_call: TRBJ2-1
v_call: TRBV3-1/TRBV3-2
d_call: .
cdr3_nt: TGTGCCAGCAGCCAAGATCTTGAGCAGTTCTTC
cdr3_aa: CASSQDLEQFF

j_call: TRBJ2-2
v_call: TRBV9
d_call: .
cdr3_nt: TGTGCCAGCAGCGTAGGGCAGGGAGGTAGGACCGGGGAGCTGTTTTTT
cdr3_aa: CASSVGQGGRTGELFF

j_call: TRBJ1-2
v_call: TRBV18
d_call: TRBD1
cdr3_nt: TGTGCCAGCTCACCGGGACAGGGGTCCCCGGGGGATGGCTACACCTTC
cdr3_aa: CASSPGQGSPGDGYTF

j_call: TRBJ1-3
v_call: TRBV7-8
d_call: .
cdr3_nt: TGTGCCAGCAGCTTAGTAGTTGGGGCGCTGGGTGGAAACACCATATATTTT
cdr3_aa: CASSLVVGALGGNTIYF

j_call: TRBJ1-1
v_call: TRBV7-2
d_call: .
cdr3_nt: TGTGCCACCGCGGAGGGGAGCGGGAACACTGAAGCTTTCTTT
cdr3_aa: CATAEGSGNTEAFF

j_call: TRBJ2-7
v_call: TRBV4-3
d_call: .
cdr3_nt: TGCGCCAGCAGCCGGCAAATACAGAGCTACGAGCAGTACTTC
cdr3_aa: CASSRQIQSYEQYF

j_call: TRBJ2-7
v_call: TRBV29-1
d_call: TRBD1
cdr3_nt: TGCAGCGTCTCTACAGGGGCTTACTCCTACGAGCAGTACTTC
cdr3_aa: CSVSTGAYSYEQYF

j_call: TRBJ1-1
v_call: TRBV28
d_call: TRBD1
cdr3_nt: TGTGCCAGCAGTTTGTATCCCGGGACAGGGGGCGCGGGAGCTGAAGCTTTCTTT
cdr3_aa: CASSLYPGTGGAGAEAFF

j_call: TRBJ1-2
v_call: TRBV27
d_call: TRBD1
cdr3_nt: TGTGCCAGCAGAACAGCCCCGGGACAGGGGGTCTATGGCTACACCTTC
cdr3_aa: CASRTAPGQGVYGYTF

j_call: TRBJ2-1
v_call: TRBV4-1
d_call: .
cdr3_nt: TGCGCCAGCAGCCAAGATTTGGGCACCCGCTCCTACAATGAGCAGTTCTTC
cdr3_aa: CASSQDLGTRSYNEQFF